This T cell receptor beta chain was identified in a study of post-analysis software for immune sequencing data. Trimming removed 3 bases from V and 1 base from J, with 26 bases in between. The CDR3 length is 20 residues. Germline V gene data show CDR1 as SGHRS and CDR2 as YFSETQ. Carried by the TCR beta cDNA libraries were unique molecular identifiers. TCRdb re-derived calls from the PCR reads in MiXCR, one entry per CDR3 protein. The profile shows about 820,000 distinct CDR3 sequences, around 53% of them singletons. In regard to this clonotype: What it binds is not known.

Study-wide results and limits: The five TRBV segments detected at higher frequency in patients than in controls included TRBV5-6, TRBV5-1 and TRBV20-1.

Sequencing input: blood. The chain employs TRBV5-1 and TRBJ2-4; D is perhaps TRBD2 (5 bases). The origin of this receptor is a girl aged 5-17 years with multiple sclerosis. This CDR3 reads CASSSRGWAPSLGAKNIQYF. In DNA form, the CDR3 reads TGCGCCAGCAGCTCTCGCGGGTGGGCTCCATCATTGGGGGCCAAAAACATTCAGTACTTC.